This is a list of T cell receptor beta chains from one sample in a study of type 1 regulatory T cells. TCRdb reanalysed the reads using MiXCR and keeps one entry per CDR3 protein. The table lists 11,000 to 15,000 distinct CDR3 sequences, approximately 13% of them singletons, with less than 20% in the top ten. Their specific antigens are unknown. The sample consisted of cultured T cells, either the whole culture or a sorted T cell fraction (not recorded which). These receptors were collected from a human donor in good health. Each CDR3 is given with its conserved first and last residue. Fields, in order: clone size, V gene, J gene, D gene, CDR3 DNA, CDR3 protein. D genes are given only for firm matches. Clone size is not always given. Where it is, it says once, few, many or a class for expanded clones.

clone size: many
V gene: TRBV20-1
J gene: TRBJ2-2
D gene: TRBD2
CDR3 DNA: TGCAGTGCTAGATCCGCTAGCGGGAGCAACACCGGGGAGCTGTTTTTT
CDR3 protein: CSARSASGSNTGELFF

clone size: NA
V gene: TRBV13
J gene: TRBJ1-1
D gene: NA
CDR3 DNA: TGTGCCGGCAGTCCTACAGCTAACACTGAAGCTTACTTT
CDR3 protein: CAGSPTANTEAYF

clone size: many
V gene: TRBV18
J gene: TRBJ1-1
D gene: NA
CDR3 DNA: TGTGCCAGCTCATCGAACTGGGTGGACACTGAAGCTTTCTTT
CDR3 protein: CASSSNWVDTEAFF

clone size: NA
V gene: TRBV16
J gene: TRBJ1-5
D gene: NA
CDR3 DNA: TGTGCCAGCAGCCAAATCATAGAACAGCCCCAGCATTTT
CDR3 protein: CASSQIIEQPQHF

clone size: many
V gene: TRBV12-3/TRBV12-4
J gene: TRBJ1-5
D gene: TRBD1
CDR3 DNA: TGTGCCAGCAGTAGACCGACAGGGGGACCGGGGCAGCCCCAGCATTTT
CDR3 protein: CASSRPTGGPGQPQHF

clone size: NA
V gene: TRBV3-1
J gene: TRBJ2-2
D gene: TRBD2
CDR3 DNA: TGTGCCAGCAGCCCCTGGACTAGTAGGACCGGGGAGCTGTTTTTT
CDR3 protein: CASSPWTSRTGELFF

clone size: few
V gene: TRBV5-1
J gene: TRBJ1-6
D gene: NA
CDR3 DNA: TGCGCCAGCAGCTTGGATCCAGATAATTCACCCCTCCACTTT
CDR3 protein: CASSLDPDNSPLHF

clone size: few
V gene: TRBV19
J gene: TRBJ2-7
D gene: NA
CDR3 DNA: TGTGCCAGTAGCCCGGGATTCCTTGGCGAGCAGTACTTC
CDR3 protein: CASSPGFLGEQYF

clone size: many
V gene: TRBV28
J gene: TRBJ1-5
D gene: NA
CDR3 DNA: TGTGCCAGCAGTTCACGGGGGCAGGGGAGAAATCAGCCCCAGCATTTT
CDR3 protein: CASSSRGQGRNQPQHF

clone size: few
V gene: TRBV7-9
J gene: TRBJ2-7
D gene: NA
CDR3 DNA: TGTGCCAGCAGACGTACGGGAGATGGGTCCTACGAGCAGTACTTC
CDR3 protein: CASRRTGDGSYEQYF

clone size: many
V gene: TRBV9
J gene: TRBJ1-3
D gene: NA
CDR3 DNA: TGTGCCAGCAGCCTCACATCGGGTTTTTCTGGAAACACCATATATTTT
CDR3 protein: CASSLTSGFSGNTIYF

clone size: few
V gene: TRBV10-3
J gene: TRBJ2-7
D gene: NA
CDR3 DNA: TGTGCCATCAGTGACCTAGCGTTTGGCGAGCAGTACTTC
CDR3 protein: CAISDLAFGEQYF

clone size: many
V gene: TRBV29-1
J gene: TRBJ2-7
D gene: NA
CDR3 DNA: TGCAGCGTTGTAGTCACAGCGGTACTCCACGAGCAGTACTTC
CDR3 protein: CSVVVTAVLHEQYF

clone size: NA
V gene: TRBV18
J gene: TRBJ2-3
D gene: NA
CDR3 DNA: TGTGCCAGCTCGTCCGAGGGAGATACGCAGTATTTT
CDR3 protein: CASSSEGDTQYF

clone size: many
V gene: TRBV9
J gene: TRBJ1-3
D gene: NA
CDR3 DNA: TGTGCCAGCAGCGTAGCTTTCCAGGGGAATATGGGAAACACCATATATTTT
CDR3 protein: CASSVAFQGNMGNTIYF

clone size: NA
V gene: TRBV12-3/TRBV12-4
J gene: TRBJ1-4
D gene: NA
CDR3 DNA: TGTGCCAGCAGACGCGAGGGGAGTGAAAAACTGTTTTTT
CDR3 protein: CASRREGSEKLFF

clone size: many
V gene: TRBV7-8
J gene: TRBJ2-7
D gene: NA
CDR3 DNA: TGTGCCAGCAGCTTAGTGGGGCTAGGCGTCGGCGAGCAGTACTTC
CDR3 protein: CASSLVGLGVGEQYF

clone size: NA
V gene: TRBV5-1
J gene: TRBJ1-4
D gene: TRBD1
CDR3 DNA: TGCGCCAGCAGTTCGCGGACAGGGTTTGAAAAACTGTTTTTT
CDR3 protein: CASSSRTGFEKLFF

clone size: many
V gene: TRBV19
J gene: TRBJ2-1
D gene: TRBD1
CDR3 DNA: TGTGCCAGTAGTATAGGGAGGACAGGGTTTGAGCAGTTCTTC
CDR3 protein: CASSIGRTGFEQFF

clone size: NA
V gene: TRBV5-1
J gene: TRBJ2-2
D gene: NA
CDR3 DNA: TGCGCCAGCAGCTACGGGAACACCGGGGAGCTGTTTTTT
CDR3 protein: CASSYGNTGELFF

clone size: few
V gene: TRBV3-1
J gene: TRBJ2-3
D gene: NA
CDR3 DNA: TGTGCCAGCAGCCAAGAGAGGACGGGAGTACCCGATACGCAGTATTTT
CDR3 protein: CASSQERTGVPDTQYF

clone size: many
V gene: TRBV7-9
J gene: TRBJ2-2
D gene: NA
CDR3 DNA: TGTGCCACCCTACGGGATACGAACACCGGGGAGCTGTTTTTT
CDR3 protein: CATLRDTNTGELFF

clone size: many
V gene: TRBV19
J gene: TRBJ2-7
D gene: TRBD2
CDR3 DNA: TGTGCCAGTACTTCGACCCGCGGGAGGCACTACGAGCAGTACTTC
CDR3 protein: CASTSTRGRHYEQYF

clone size: NA
V gene: TRBV13
J gene: TRBJ2-7
D gene: TRBD2
CDR3 DNA: TGTGCCAGCAGCTACGGGAGGGCCGGGATCGAGCAGTACTTC
CDR3 protein: CASSYGRAGIEQYF

clone size: medium-sized
V gene: TRBV15
J gene: TRBJ2-5
D gene: NA
CDR3 DNA: TGTGCCACCAGCAGGGGTTTTCAGGGAAAGCAAGAGACCCAGTACTTC
CDR3 protein: CATSRGFQGKQETQYF

clone size: many
V gene: TRBV14
J gene: TRBJ2-1
D gene: NA
CDR3 DNA: TGTGCCAGCAGCCAACAGCTTGGGAATGAGCAGTTCTTC
CDR3 protein: CASSQQLGNEQFF

clone size: NA
V gene: TRBV5-1
J gene: TRBJ2-3
D gene: NA
CDR3 DNA: TGCGCCAGCAGCTTGGGGAGTCCTACAGATACGCAGTATTTT
CDR3 protein: CASSLGSPTDTQYF

clone size: many
V gene: TRBV24-1
J gene: TRBJ2-3
D gene: TRBD2
CDR3 DNA: TGTGCCACCAGTGACCAGACTAGCGGGAGAGTGGATACGCAGTATTTT
CDR3 protein: CATSDQTSGRVDTQYF

clone size: medium-sized
V gene: TRBV20-1
J gene: TRBJ2-4
D gene: TRBD2
CDR3 DNA: TGCAGTGCCCGAGCGGGAGGGGGCGTAAGCATTCAGTACTTC
CDR3 protein: CSARAGGGVSIQYF

clone size: NA
V gene: TRBV6-1
J gene: TRBJ2-1
D gene: NA
CDR3 DNA: TGTGCCAGCAGTGACCTTACAGGGTTGTTCGATGAGCAGTTCTTC
CDR3 protein: CASSDLTGLFDEQFF

clone size: few
V gene: TRBV20-1
J gene: TRBJ2-7
D gene: TRBD1
CDR3 DNA: TGCAGTGCTAGGAAACCGGGACAGGTAGAGCAGTACTTC
CDR3 protein: CSARKPGQVEQYF

clone size: many
V gene: TRBV11-1
J gene: TRBJ2-1
D gene: NA
CDR3 DNA: TGTGCCAGCACTGGTCGGGATGAGCAGTTCTTC
CDR3 protein: CASTGRDEQFF

clone size: many
V gene: TRBV29-1
J gene: TRBJ1-1
D gene: NA
CDR3 DNA: TGCAGCGTTGTCATTACAGGTTCAGGCACTGAAGCTTTCTTT
CDR3 protein: CSVVITGSGTEAFF

clone size: few
V gene: TRBV18
J gene: TRBJ2-2
D gene: NA
CDR3 DNA: TGTGCCAGCTCACCTCTTATCCCCTCGAACACCGGGGAGCTGTTTTTT
CDR3 protein: CASSPLIPSNTGELFF

clone size: few
V gene: TRBV6-2/TRBV6-3
J gene: TRBJ1-5
D gene: NA
CDR3 DNA: TGTGCCAGCAGTTATTTTGGCCCTTATCAGCCCCAGCATTTT
CDR3 protein: CASSYFGPYQPQHF

clone size: many
V gene: TRBV11-2
J gene: TRBJ2-3
D gene: NA
CDR3 DNA: TGTGCCAGCAGCTTATCAGATACGCAGTATTTT
CDR3 protein: CASSLSDTQYF

clone size: NA
V gene: TRBV10-3
J gene: TRBJ2-1
D gene: TRBD1
CDR3 DNA: TGTGCCATCAGGAGCGCCGGGACAGGGATGGTCTTTTCTTACAATGAGCAGTTCTTC
CDR3 protein: CAIRSAGTGMVFSYNEQFF

clone size: few
V gene: TRBV20-1
J gene: TRBJ2-3
D gene: TRBD2
CDR3 DNA: TGCAGTGCTAGTCCGCTAGCGGGAGTAATACGCCCAGATACGCAGTATTTT
CDR3 protein: CSASPLAGVIRPDTQYF

clone size: NA
V gene: TRBV11-2
J gene: TRBJ2-1
D gene: TRBD2
CDR3 DNA: TGTGCCAGCAGCTCGACTAGCGGGAGGCCTCGTTACACCTACAATGAGCAGTTCTTC
CDR3 protein: CASSSTSGRPRYTYNEQFF

clone size: many
V gene: TRBV11-3
J gene: TRBJ2-1
D gene: TRBD2
CDR3 DNA: TGTGCCAGCAGCTTACACACTAGCGGGAGTTACAATGAGCAGTTCTTC
CDR3 protein: CASSLHTSGSYNEQFF

clone size: few
V gene: TRBV12-3/TRBV12-4
J gene: TRBJ2-5
D gene: NA
CDR3 DNA: TGTGCCAGCAGTTTACTTCTAGAGACCCAGTACTTC
CDR3 protein: CASSLLLETQYF

clone size: many
V gene: TRBV11-2
J gene: TRBJ2-1
D gene: TRBD2
CDR3 DNA: TGTGCCAGCAGCTTATCCGGATCGGACGGGAGGATCTTC
CDR3 protein: CASSLSGSDGRIF

clone size: few
V gene: TRBV20-1
J gene: TRBJ1-1
D gene: NA
CDR3 DNA: TGCAGTGCTAGTATAACAGTCTTTAACACTGAAGCTTTCTTT
CDR3 protein: CSASITVFNTEAFF

clone size: many
V gene: TRBV5-6
J gene: TRBJ1-2
D gene: NA
CDR3 DNA: TGTGCCAGCAGCCCGACTTCCCTGTTTAACTATGGCTACACCTTC
CDR3 protein: CASSPTSLFNYGYTF

clone size: many
V gene: TRBV5-1
J gene: TRBJ1-1
D gene: NA
CDR3 DNA: TGCGCCAGCAGCTCATTTACCGGGACGGTAAAAGCTTTCTTT
CDR3 protein: CASSSFTGTVKAFF

clone size: medium-sized
V gene: TRBV30
J gene: TRBJ2-7
D gene: NA
CDR3 DNA: TGTGCCTGGAGTCGAAACCTAGAAGGGGACCAGTACTTC
CDR3 protein: CAWSRNLEGDQYF

clone size: many
V gene: TRBV28
J gene: TRBJ1-3
D gene: NA
CDR3 DNA: TGTGCCAGCGCTGGAGACTCTGGAAACACCATATATTTT
CDR3 protein: CASAGDSGNTIYF

clone size: many
V gene: TRBV7-9
J gene: TRBJ2-7
D gene: NA
CDR3 DNA: TGTGCCAGCAGCCCGCCGGGCGCGTTGACCTACGAGCAGTACTTC
CDR3 protein: CASSPPGALTYEQYF

clone size: NA
V gene: TRBV24-1
J gene: TRBJ2-1
D gene: TRBD1
CDR3 DNA: TGTGCCACCAGTGATTTGCGAGGACAGGGTATCTATGAGCAGTTCTTC
CDR3 protein: CATSDLRGQGIYEQFF

clone size: many
V gene: TRBV2
J gene: TRBJ1-2
D gene: NA
CDR3 DNA: TGTGCCAGCAGCCCCGTTCCCGGTGGCGGCTACACCTTC
CDR3 protein: CASSPVPGGGYTF

clone size: many
V gene: TRBV6-1
J gene: TRBJ2-1
D gene: NA
CDR3 DNA: TGTGCCAGCAGTGAAGTAGGAAAGTTCTTC
CDR3 protein: CASSEVGKFF

clone size: NA
V gene: TRBV9
J gene: TRBJ2-7
D gene: NA
CDR3 DNA: TGTGCCAGCAGCGTAGAATCAGGGGGGGTCGAGCAGTACTTC
CDR3 protein: CASSVESGGVEQYF

clone size: NA
V gene: TRBV20-1
J gene: TRBJ2-7
D gene: NA
CDR3 DNA: TGCAGTGCTCCCGGGACTGCGACCTACGAGCAGTACTTC
CDR3 protein: CSAPGTATYEQYF

clone size: NA
V gene: TRBV24-1
J gene: TRBJ2-5
D gene: NA
CDR3 DNA: TGTGCCACCAGTGATCCACGGTGGGGGTTGGAAGAGATCCAGTACTTC
CDR3 protein: CATSDPRWGLEEIQYF

clone size: many
V gene: TRBV20-1
J gene: TRBJ2-5
D gene: NA
CDR3 DNA: TGCAGTGCTTCCACTACGATTGCCCCCGGTGTAACGTACTTC
CDR3 protein: CSASTTIAPGVTYF

clone size: few
V gene: TRBV5-1
J gene: TRBJ2-2
D gene: NA
CDR3 DNA: TGCGCCAGCAGCGGGCCCGGGACCTCGAACACCGGGGAGCTGTTTTTT
CDR3 protein: CASSGPGTSNTGELFF

clone size: few
V gene: TRBV5-1
J gene: TRBJ2-1
D gene: TRBD2
CDR3 DNA: TGCGCCAGCAGCCCGACCCCCGCTAGCGGGAGCTACAATGAGCAGTTCTTC
CDR3 protein: CASSPTPASGSYNEQFF